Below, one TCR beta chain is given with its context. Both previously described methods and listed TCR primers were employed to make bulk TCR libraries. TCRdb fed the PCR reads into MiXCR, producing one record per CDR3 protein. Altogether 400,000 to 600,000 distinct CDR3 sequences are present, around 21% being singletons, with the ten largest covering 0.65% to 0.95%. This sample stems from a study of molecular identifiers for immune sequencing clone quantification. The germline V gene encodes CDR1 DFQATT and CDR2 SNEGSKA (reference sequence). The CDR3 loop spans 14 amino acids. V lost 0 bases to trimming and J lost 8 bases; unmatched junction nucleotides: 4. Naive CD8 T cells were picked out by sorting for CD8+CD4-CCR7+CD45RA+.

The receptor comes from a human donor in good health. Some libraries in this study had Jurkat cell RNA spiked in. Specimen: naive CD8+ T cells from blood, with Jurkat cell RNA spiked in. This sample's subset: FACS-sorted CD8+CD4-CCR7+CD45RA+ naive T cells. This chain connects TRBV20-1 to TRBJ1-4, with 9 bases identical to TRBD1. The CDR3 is CSAREGQGSEKLFF. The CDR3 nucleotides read TGCAGTGCTAGAGAGGGACAGGGATCGGAAAAACTGTTTTTT.